This entry concerns a single TCR beta chain. Its antigen is unidentified. This CDR3 region has 17 residues. In germline, CDR1 is SNHLY, CDR2 FYNNEI. The J segment lost 4 bases and the V segment lost 6 bases, leaving 9 bases of the junction unmatched. With the Oncomine TCR Beta short-read assay, DNA from cultured CD4+ T cells was sequenced. TCRdb independently ran MiXCR on the PCR reads; one entry per CDR3 protein. The sample carries 15,000 to 20,000 distinct CDR3 sequences, around two fifths recorded once. Specified treatment: roughly ten-day PBMC culture with coronavirus spike peptide pools or control peptides (ViraFEST assay). Before TCRs were sequenced, ViraFEST expanded antigen-specific T cells with peptide pools. These data are taken from a study of vaccination and CD4 T cells after COVID-19. Study summary: Cells received overlapping spike peptides from SARS-CoV-2, HCoV-NL63, HCoV-OC43 and HCoV-229E as stimulation.

The sequencing here drew on CD4+ T cells from blood, cultured in vitro, taken after SARS-CoV-2 vaccination. The clonotype comes from a human donor who had recovered from COVID-19. This chain joins TRBV2 and TRBJ2-6; 10 nucleotides align to TRBD1. This chain's CDR3 is CASSTRQGAHGANVLTF. The CDR3 nucleotides are TGTGCCAGCAGCACACGACAGGGGGCGCACGGGGCCAACGTCCTGACTTTC. Full variable domain (remainder filled in from reference TRBV2 and TRBJ2-6): EPEVTQTPSHQVTQMGQEVILRCVPISNHLYFYWYRQILGQKVEFLVSFYNNEISEKSEIFDDQFSVERPDGSNFTLKIRSTKLEDSAMYFCASSTRQGAHGANVLTFGAGSRLTVL.